The TCR beta chain under discussion was sequenced for a study of blood T cell repertoires in COVID-19. The CDR3 length is 13 residues. V was cut by 6 bases and J by 2 bases, with 11 bases left in between. The V gene's germline CDR1 is SNHLY and CDR2 FYNNEI. Assay used: immunoSEQ multiplex PCR; TCRdb lists only in-frame clones, some missing. The sample has 150,000 or so clones; less than 85% are singletons. The receptor comes from a man aged 50 to 59 who had recovered from COVID-19. This chain connects TRBV2 to TRBJ2-7; D is ambiguous. What was sequenced was PBMCs or T cells enriched from blood (not recorded which). This chain's CDR3 is CASRVFGPYEQYF. As DNA, the CDR3 is TGTGCCAGCAGGGTCTTTGGCCCCTACGAGCAGTACTTC.